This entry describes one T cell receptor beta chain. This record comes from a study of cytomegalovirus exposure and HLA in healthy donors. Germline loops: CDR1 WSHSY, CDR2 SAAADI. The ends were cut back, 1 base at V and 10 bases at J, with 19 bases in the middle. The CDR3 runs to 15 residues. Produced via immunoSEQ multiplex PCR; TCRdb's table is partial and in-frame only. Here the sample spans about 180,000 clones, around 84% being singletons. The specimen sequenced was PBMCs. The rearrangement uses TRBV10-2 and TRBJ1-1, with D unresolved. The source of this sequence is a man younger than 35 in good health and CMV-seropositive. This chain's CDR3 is CASSEWEGSPFGAFF. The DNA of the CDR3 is TGCGCCAGCAGTGAGTGGGAGGGCAGCCCCTTTGGAGCTTTCTTT.